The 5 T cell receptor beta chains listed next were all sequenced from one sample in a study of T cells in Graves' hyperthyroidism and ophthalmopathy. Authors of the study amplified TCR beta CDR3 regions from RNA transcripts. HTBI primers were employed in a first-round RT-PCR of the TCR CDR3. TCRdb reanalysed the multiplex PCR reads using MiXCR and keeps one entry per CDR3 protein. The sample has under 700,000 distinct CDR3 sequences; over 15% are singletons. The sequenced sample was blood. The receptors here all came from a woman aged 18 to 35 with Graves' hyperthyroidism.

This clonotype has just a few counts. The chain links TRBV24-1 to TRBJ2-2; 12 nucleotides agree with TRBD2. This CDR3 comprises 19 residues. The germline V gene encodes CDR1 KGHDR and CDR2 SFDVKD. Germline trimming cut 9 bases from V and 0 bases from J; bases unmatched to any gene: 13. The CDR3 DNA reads TGTGCCACCGAAGGACTAGCGGGGACCCCTGAATCGAACACCGGGGAGCTGTTTTTT. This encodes CATEGLAGTPESNTGELFF.

CDR3 sequence reads: CASSPTGRQVSAEAFF. The CDR3 DNA reads as TGTGCCAGCTCACCTACAGGGCGACAGGTTTCGGCTGAAGCTTTCTTT. V usage is TRBV18 and J usage is TRBJ1-1; a weak D match, TRBD1 (6 bases). CDR3 size: 16 residues. V shed 3 bases and J shed 6 bases, with 20 bases lying between them. Germline V CDR1 and CDR2: KGHSH, LQKENI. Using reference TRBV18 and TRBJ1-1 for the parts outside the CDR3, the full variable domain is NAGVMQNPRHLVRRRGQEARLRCSPMKGHSHVYWYRQLPEEGLKFMVYLQKENIIDESGMPKERFSAEFPKEGPSILRIQQVVRGDSAAYFCASSPTGRQVSAEAFFGQGTRLTVV.

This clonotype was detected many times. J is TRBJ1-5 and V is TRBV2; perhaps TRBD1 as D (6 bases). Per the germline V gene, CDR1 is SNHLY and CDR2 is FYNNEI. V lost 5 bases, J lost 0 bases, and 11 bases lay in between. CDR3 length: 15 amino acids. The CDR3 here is CASSRRQASNQPQHF. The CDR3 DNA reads TGTGCCAGCAGTCGAAGACAGGCTAGCAATCAGCCCCAGCATTTT.

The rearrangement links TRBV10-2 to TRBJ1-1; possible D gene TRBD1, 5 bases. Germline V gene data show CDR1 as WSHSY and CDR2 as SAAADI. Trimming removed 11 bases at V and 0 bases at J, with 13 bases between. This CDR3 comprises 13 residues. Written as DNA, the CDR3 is TGCGCCGTCGGGGCCAGCATGAACACTGAAGCTTTCTTT. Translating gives CAVGASMNTEAFF.

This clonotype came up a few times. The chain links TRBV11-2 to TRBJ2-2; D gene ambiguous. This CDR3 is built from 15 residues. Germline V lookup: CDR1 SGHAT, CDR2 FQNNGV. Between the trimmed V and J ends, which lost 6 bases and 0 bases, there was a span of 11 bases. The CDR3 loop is CASRPTKSNTGELFF. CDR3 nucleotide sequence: TGTGCCAGCAGACCGACAAAATCGAACACCGGGGAGCTGTTTTTT.